This T cell receptor beta chain was sequenced during a study of human T cells and chemical hapten exposure. Study overall: During the roughly 25-week study period, patients had diphenylcyclopropenone applied to the scalp every week. The study traced per-sample TCR yield variation mainly to small differences in pooled library volumes.

Looked up from germline, CDR1 is SNHLY and CDR2 is FYNNEI. The CDR3 is 11 residues long. V was clipped by 6 bases and J by 7 bases, with 7 bases between them. The time point here: patch test 1, 2 weeks after DPC sensitization. Documented treatment: therapeutic diphenylcyclopropenone sensitization with weekly scalp DPC. Using its own MiXCR run on the RACE reads, TCRdb lists one record per CDR3 protein. The sample has roughly 120,000 distinct CDR3 sequences; about 12% are singletons. Material: whole blood, obtained in connection with sensitization to the hapten diphenylcyclopropenone (DPC). The chain couples TRBV2 to TRBJ1-5, with no clear D. The origin of this receptor is a woman in her 50s with alopecia areata. Some clones in this sample may be carry-over from other donors' samples. The CDR3: CASRAGQPQHF. In DNA, the CDR3 is TGTGCCAGCAGGGCCGGGCAGCCCCAGCATTTT.